These T cell receptor beta chains were read from a single sample in a study of glioma-infiltrating T cells after dendritic cell vaccination. Some clones are missing from TCRdb's copy, which holds only in-frame ones; the method was immunoSEQ multiplex PCR. The top ten hold 7% to 9% of the sample, which has over 55,000 clones, about 86% seen once. Sequencing was performed on blood, taken before dendritic cell vaccination. The receptor source for this set is a human donor with glioblastoma. Each CDR3 is given with its conserved first and last residue. The D gene is left open where the match is weak. Clone size is not always given. Where it is, it says once, few, many or a class for expanded clones.

clone_size,v_call,d_call,j_call,cdr3_nt,cdr3_aa
few,TRBV2,NA,TRBJ1-6,TGTGCCAGCAGTGGGCCAGCGAATTCACCCCTCCACTTT,CASSGPANSPLHF
NA,TRBV7-2,TRBD1,TRBJ1-2,TGTGCCAGCAGCCAACCGCTACCAGGGGACAGGGGGCGAGATGGCTACACCTTC,CASSQPLPGDRGRDGYTF
NA,TRBV6-1,TRBD1,TRBJ2-5,TGTGCCAGCATGTCAGGGGGCGTTACCCAGTACTTC,CASMSGGVTQYF
NA,TRBV19,NA,TRBJ2-5,TGTGCCAGTAGTAGGCGGAGCAGGGGGGCCTGGGTCGGCGAGACCCAGTACTTC,CASSRRSRGAWVGETQYF
NA,TRBV11-2,TRBD2,TRBJ2-3,TGTGCCAGCAGCTTAGAGTCTAGCGGGGCTGTCGGGCATACGCAGTATTTT,CASSLESSGAVGHTQYF
NA,TRBV2,NA,TRBJ1-5,TGTGCCAGCACACGACAGTTTAATCAGCCCCAGCATTTT,CASTRQFNQPQHF
NA,TRBV27,TRBD1,TRBJ1-6,TGTGCCAGCAGTTTATCTGGCAGGGGGCTTTCACCCCTCCACTTT,CASSLSGRGLSPLHF
NA,TRBV2,NA,TRBJ1-5,TGTGCCAGCAACGAGGGTCAAACGAGCAATCAGCCCCAGCATTTT,CASNEGQTSNQPQHF
NA,TRBV9,NA,TRBJ2-7,TGTGCCAGCAGCGGGGAGGCTGGAAATTGGTACGAGCAGTACTTC,CASSGEAGNWYEQYF
NA,TRBV7-9,NA,TRBJ1-2,TGTGCCAGCAGCCAAAGGACTCCCGGCTACACCTTC,CASSQRTPGYTF
once,TRBV5-1,NA,TRBJ2-1,TGCGCCAGCAGTGGTAGGGGTGGTGAGCAGTTCTTC,CASSGRGGEQFF
NA,TRBV2,TRBD1,TRBJ1-2,TGTGCCAGCAGCGCACAGGGGGCTCGCTATGGCTACACCTTC,CASSAQGARYGYTF
medium-sized,TRBV5-4,NA,TRBJ2-5,TGTGCCAGCAGCTTGGGAACAGGGTTTAGGGAGACCCAGTACTTC,CASSLGTGFRETQYF
NA,TRBV30,NA,TRBJ1-1,TGTGCGTGTGGGTTTCAGCGTTATGAAGCTTTCTTT,CACGFQRYEAFF
few,TRBV7-2,NA,TRBJ1-2,TGTGCCAGCAGCCTAGAGTACGGTGGCTACACCTTC,CASSLEYGGYTF
NA,TRBV4-3,TRBD1,TRBJ2-2,TGCGCCAGCAGCCTACGACAGGGTTCGGACACCGGGGAGCTGTTTTTT,CASSLRQGSDTGELFF
few,TRBV29-1,TRBD1,TRBJ2-7,TGCAGCGTTAGCGACAGGGGCATGGAATTCGAGCAGTACTTC,CSVSDRGMEFEQYF
NA,TRBV2,TRBD2,TRBJ2-2,TGTGCCAGCAGCCCTAGCGGGGGGGCGTACACCGGGGAGCTGTTTTTT,CASSPSGGAYTGELFF
once,TRBV6-6,TRBD1,TRBJ1-2,TGTGCCAGCAGTGACTACAGGGGAAACTATGGCTACACCTTC,CASSDYRGNYGYTF
NA,TRBV30,NA,TRBJ1-5,TGTGCCTGGAGGGGCCCAGAAGCTCCGGCCCAGCATTTT,CAWRGPEAPAQHF
NA,TRBV6-5,NA,TRBJ1-4,TGTGCCAGCAGTTACGGGGGCTTGACTAATGAAAAACTGTTTTTT,CASSYGGLTNEKLFF
few,TRBV10-3,NA,TRBJ2-5,TGTGCCATCAGCACAGGACCCGATGCCCAAGAGACCCAGTACTTC,CAISTGPDAQETQYF
NA,TRBV5-6,NA,TRBJ1-2,TGTGCCAGCAGCTTGGAGGAGATTAACTATGGCTACACCTTC,CASSLEEINYGYTF
NA,TRBV27,NA,TRBJ1-5,TGTGCCAGCAGTTTTGCGGGAAATCAGCCCCAGCATTTT,CASSFAGNQPQHF
few,TRBV7-3,NA,TRBJ2-1,TGTGCCAGCAGTCAGGTCCCTATGGGACTTCTCATCGAGCAGTTCTTC,CASSQVPMGLLIEQFF
once,TRBV5-1,NA,TRBJ1-5,TGCGCCAGCAGCTTGACAGGGCAGGGCCAGCCCCAGCATTTT,CASSLTGQGQPQHF
NA,TRBV4-2,NA,TRBJ1-2,TGTGCCAGCAGCCAAGTTCTACAGGAAAATTATGGCTACACCTTC,CASSQVLQENYGYTF
NA,TRBV15,TRBD1,TRBJ2-7,TGTGCCACCAGCAGAGATGGACAGGGAACCTACGAGCAGTACTTC,CATSRDGQGTYEQYF
NA,TRBV13,NA,TRBJ2-7,TGTGCCAGCAGCCCGGTAGGACAGACGCCTAGCGAGCAGTACTTC,CASSPVGQTPSEQYF
NA,TRBV5-6,NA,TRBJ1-1,TGTGCCAGCAGCCCCGGGAGTGTTGAGGGGAAAGCTTTCTTT,CASSPGSVEGKAFF
NA,TRBV4-2,TRBD2,TRBJ2-1,TGTGCCAGCAGCTCGGGACTAGCGGGGGCTAATGAGCAGTTCTTC,CASSSGLAGANEQFF
NA,TRBV23-1,NA,TRBJ1-5,TGCGCCAGCCCCAGGGGCTGCAATCAGCCCCAGCATTTT,CASPRGCNQPQHF
NA,TRBV10-3,NA,TRBJ1-1,TGTGCCATCAATGATGTTGTCGGGAACACTGAAGCTTTCTTT,CAINDVVGNTEAFF
NA,TRBV30,NA,TRBJ1-1,TGTGCCTGGAGAGCCCGGACAAGGGCAGGGAACACTGAAGCTTTCTTT,CAWRARTRAGNTEAFF
NA,TRBV5-1,TRBD1,TRBJ1-2,TGCGCCAGCAGCTGGGCGACAGGGGGTTTGGATGGCTACACCTTC,CASSWATGGLDGYTF
NA,TRBV19,TRBD1,TRBJ1-1,TGTGCCAGTAGTACGCAACAGGGGGCGGTCCGGACTGAAGCTTTCTTT,CASSTQQGAVRTEAFF
NA,TRBV5-1,TRBD1,TRBJ2-3,TGCGCCAGCAGCCCAGGGACAGGGGGCTTTTCAGATACGCAGTATTTT,CASSPGTGGFSDTQYF
few,TRBV6-6,NA,TRBJ1-3,TGTGCCAGCAGTCCAGGACTGATCTCTGGAAACACCATATATTTT,CASSPGLISGNTIYF
NA,TRBV28,TRBD1,TRBJ1-1,TGTGCCAGCAGTTCGAGTCGACAGGGGGGAAAAGCTTTCTTT,CASSSSRQGGKAFF
NA,TRBV6-6,NA,TRBJ2-5,TGTGCCAGCAGTAAACTCCCGCAAGAAGAGACCCAGTACTTC,CASSKLPQEETQYF
NA,TRBV5-4,NA,TRBJ2-5,TGTGCCAGCAGCTTGGAGGGAAGAGGGTCGGAGACCCAGTACTTC,CASSLEGRGSETQYF
NA,TRBV7-9,NA,TRBJ1-1,TGTGCCAGCAGTAAAAGCTTGAACACTGAAGCTTTCTTT,CASSKSLNTEAFF
NA,TRBV19,TRBD1,TRBJ1-5,TGTGCCAGTAGCCGGGACAGGGACAATCAGCCCCAGCATTTT,CASSRDRDNQPQHF
few,TRBV13,NA,TRBJ2-7,TGTGCCAGCAGCTTTCGGACTGGATCCTACGAGCAGTACTTC,CASSFRTGSYEQYF
NA,TRBV6-4,NA,TRBJ1-3,TGTGCCAGCAGTGACTCGAGTCTTCCGTTCTCTGGAAACACCATATATTTT,CASSDSSLPFSGNTIYF
NA,TRBV5-1,NA,TRBJ2-2,TGCGCCAGCAGCTTGGGGGCTAGCGCTTTGAACACCGGGGAGCTGTTTTTT,CASSLGASALNTGELFF
NA,TRBV7-6,TRBD1,TRBJ1-1,TGTGCCAGCAGCCTAGGACAGGGGGCGGGGAACACTGAAGCTTTCTTT,CASSLGQGAGNTEAFF
NA,TRBV13,TRBD2,TRBJ2-7,TGTGCCAGCAGCTCCGGACTAGCGGGGGGTTACGAGCAGTACTTC,CASSSGLAGGYEQYF
NA,TRBV19,NA,TRBJ1-5,TGTGCCAGTAGTATCACAGAATGGCAGCCCCAGCATTTT,CASSITEWQPQHF
NA,TRBV19,NA,TRBJ2-7,TGTGCCAGTAGTACGACACAGGGCCACCACGAGCAGTACTTC,CASSTTQGHHEQYF
NA,TRBV4-3,NA,TRBJ1-5,TGCGCCAGCAGCCAAGATCTTGTCGGGCAGCCCCAGCATTTT,CASSQDLVGQPQHF
few,TRBV19,NA,TRBJ2-2,TGTGCCAGTAGTGGGGCGATCGGGGAGCTGTTTTTT,CASSGAIGELFF
NA,TRBV2,NA,TRBJ1-2,TGTGCCAGCAGTCCAAACAGGGATGGCTACACCTTC,CASSPNRDGYTF
once,TRBV30,NA,TRBJ2-1,TGTGCCTGGAGTGTACAACAGAGCAATGGGCAGTTCTTC,CAWSVQQSNGQFF
NA,TRBV9,NA,TRBJ1-2,TGTGTCAGCAGCGTAGCCGGGTATGGCTACACCTTC,CVSSVAGYGYTF